The 16 T cell receptor beta chains given below trace back to one sample, sequenced in a study of spatial heterogeneity in lung cancer. TCRdb ran MiXCR on the 5' RACE reads and lists one entry per CDR3 protein. The sample has about 24,000 distinct CDR3 sequences, approximately 3% seen once. The sample's time point: sample taken at primary tumor resection. This specimen was PBMCs, taken at surgery. The receptors were sampled from a female donor with early-stage non-small cell lung cancer.

This clonotype has ten or more counts. The chain couples TRBV2 to TRBJ2-5; 7 bases map to TRBD2. The CDR3 totals 16 residues. V lost 4 bases to trimming and J lost 0 bases; unmatched junction nucleotides: 8. Germline CDR1 SNHLY, CDR2 FYNNEI. The CDR3 DNA sequence: TGTGCCAGCAGTGGGTTTGGCGGGAGAGACCAAGAGACCCAGTACTTC. This encodes CASSGFGGRDQETQYF.

This clonotype came up many times. The rearrangement links TRBV7-8 to TRBJ1-5; tentative D call: TRBD1 (6 bases). Germline CDR1 SGHVS, CDR2 FQNEAQ. V was clipped by 2 bases and J by 0 bases, with 11 bases between them. The CDR3 runs 16 residues. In nucleotides, the CDR3 is TGTGCCAGCAGCTTATCAGGACAGAGTAGCAATCAGCCCCAGCATTTT. Its protein is CASSLSGQSSNQPQHF.

This clonotype has at least ten counts. The gene calls are TRBV2 and TRBJ2-7, with 8 bases matching TRBD2. V shed 7 bases, J shed 1 base, and the junction held 6 bases outside the gene matches. This CDR3 spans 14 amino acids. CDR1 is SNHLY, CDR2 FYNNEI, per germline. CDR3 in amino acids: CASTVREGSYEQYF. CDR3 sequence (DNA): TGTGCCAGCACTGTACGGGAGGGGTCCTACGAGCAGTACTTC.

Many counts were recorded for this clonotype. The V and J genes are TRBV5-1 and TRBJ2-1, with 14 nucleotides matching TRBD2. The junction had 25 bases not matched to a gene; V was cut back by 2 bases and J by 6 bases. The CDR3 spans 23 residues. Germline V CDR1 and CDR2: SGHRS, YFSETQ. The CDR3 is CASSLGTAKSSTRTSGRFNEQFF. The CDR3 bases are TGCGCCAGCAGCTTAGGGACAGCAAAATCTTCAACCCGGACTAGCGGGAGGTTCAATGAGCAGTTCTTC.

This clonotype showed up many times. The chain recombines TRBV7-9 with TRBJ1-6; 7 bases map to TRBD1. The CDR3 is made up of 14 amino acids. Trimming at V came to 0 bases and at J to 8 bases, leaving 1 base not matched to a gene. Germline CDR1 reads SEHNR; CDR2 reads FQNEAQ (reference sequence). CDR3 nucleotide sequence: TGTGCCAGCAGCTTAGCGGGACAGCATTCACCCCTCCACTTT. It codes for CASSLAGQHSPLHF.

This clonotype appeared many times. This chain uses TRBV12-3 or TRBV12-4 with TRBJ1-2; unclear D gene. V gave up 8 bases and J gave up 6 bases, with 13 bases separating them. The CDR3 is 12 amino acids. DNA of the CDR3: TGTGCCAGCGGATCCCGGGCGGATGGCTACACCTTC. Translated, it gives CASGSRADGYTF.

This clonotype was seen at least ten times. V is TRBV12-3 or TRBV12-4 and J is TRBJ2-2, with 12 bases that match TRBD2. The junction had 3 bases not matched to a gene; V was cut back by 7 bases and J by 6 bases. CDR3 length: 14 residues. The CDR3 is CASTRLAGAGELFF. CDR3 sequence (DNA): TGTGCCAGCACCAGACTAGCGGGAGCCGGGGAGCTGTTTTTT.

This clonotype was seen at least ten times. In DNA, the CDR3 is TGTGCCAGCAGTTTACAGGTGGCTAGCAATCAGCCCCAGCATTTT. Amino acid sequence: CASSLQVASNQPQHF. This chain uses TRBV12-3 or TRBV12-4 with TRBJ1-5; the D is unclear. The V gene lost 2 bases and the J gene lost 0 bases, with 8 bases spanning the gap. The CDR3 is made up of 15 amino acids.

For the CDR3, the DNA is TGTGCCAGCAGTGGCGCGGGAGGCACAGATACGCAGTATTTT. It yields the protein CASSGAGGTDTQYF. V usage is TRBV6-4 and J usage is TRBJ2-3; 7 bases are a match to TRBD2. V was pared by 4 bases and J by 1 base, with 2 bases of the junction left unmatched. The CDR3 consists of 14 residues. Per the germline V gene, CDR1 is MRHNA and CDR2 is SNTAGT.

The V call is TRBV7-9, the J call TRBJ2-7; possibly TRBD1 for D (6 bases). The germline gives CDR1 SEHNR, CDR2 FQNEAQ (reference sequence). The CDR3 is 16 residues long. Trimming stripped 1 base from V and 2 bases from J, with 15 bases between. The CDR3 DNA reads as TGTGCCAGCAGCTTAGGGGGACATCAACCTACCTACGAGCAGTACTTC. This codes for CASSLGGHQPTYEQYF. The full variable domain, rest sourced from reference TRBV7-9 and TRBJ2-7, is DTGVSQNPRHKITKRGQNVTFRCDPISEHNRLYWYRQTLGQGPEFLTYFQNEAQLEKSRLLSDRFSAERPKGSFSTLEIQRTEQGDSAMYLCASSLGGHQPTYEQYFGPGTRLTVT.

This clonotype has at least ten counts. The chain couples TRBV28 to TRBJ1-1; 7 bases are shared with TRBD1. The ends lost 5 bases at V and 8 bases at J; junction bases unmatched: 5. Germline V lookup: CDR1 MDHEN, CDR2 SYDVKM. The CDR3 contains 12 residues. The DNA of the CDR3 is TGTGCCAGCAGTCCGGGACAGAGAGAAGCTTTCTTT. This translates into CASSPGQREAFF.

This clonotype was seen a few times. This chain uses TRBV2 with TRBJ1-5; no clear D gene. CDR1 and CDR2 (germline): SNHLY, FYNNEI. CDR3 length: 13 amino acids. V was trimmed by 7 bases and J by 7 bases, leaving 14 bases between them. CDR3 residues: CASIGNPGQPQHF. The CDR3 DNA reads as TGTGCCAGCATCGGAAATCCTGGACAGCCCCAGCATTTT.

The chain has TRBV11-2 and TRBJ2-5; weak D call: TRBD2 (7 bases). V lost 7 bases and J 4 bases, leaving 16 bases between the germline ends. The CDR3 spans 14 residues. CDR1 SGHAT and CDR2 FQNNGV come from the germline V gene. The CDR3 coding sequence is TGTGCCAGCACCCTCTCCGGGGGGCGAGAGACCCAGTACTTC. Translating gives CASTLSGGRETQYF.

This clonotype was counted many times. V is TRBV10-3 and J is TRBJ2-7; TRBD2 is a possible D gene (5 bases). Germline values: CDR1 ENHRY, CDR2 SYGVKD. This CDR3 spans 15 amino acids. Trimming removed 5 bases at V and 2 bases at J, with 16 bases between. The CDR3 region is CAISKRRTAPYEQYF. The DNA for the CDR3 is TGTGCCATCAGTAAACGTAGGACTGCCCCCTACGAGCAGTACTTC.

This clonotype has at least ten counts. This rearrangement joins TRBV7-9 to TRBJ2-1, with D uncertain. Germline V gene sequence: CDR1 SEHNR, CDR2 FQNEAQ (reference sequence). The CDR3 totals 12 residues. Trimming took 3 bases from V and 9 from J, leaving 9 bases between them. The CDR3: CASSFISPEQFF. Here the CDR3 DNA reads TGTGCCAGCAGCTTCATTAGTCCTGAGCAGTTCTTC. The variable domain in full, completed from reference TRBV7-9 and TRBJ2-1, reads DTGVSQNPRHKITKRGQNVTFRCDPISEHNRLYWYRQTLGQGPEFLTYFQNEAQLEKSRLLSDRFSAERPKGSFSTLEIQRTEQGDSAMYLCASSFISPEQFFGPGTRLTVL.

This clonotype was recorded at least ten times. This chain links TRBV7-9 with TRBJ1-1; possibly TRBD1 for D (5 bases). V lost 3 bases and J 4 bases, leaving 6 bases between the germline ends. Germline V gives CDR1 SEHNR, CDR2 FQNEAQ (reference sequence). The CDR3 is 12 amino acids. For the CDR3, the DNA is TGTGCCAGCAGCTTGAGGGGCACTGAAGCTTTCTTT. Its translation: CASSLRGTEAFF.